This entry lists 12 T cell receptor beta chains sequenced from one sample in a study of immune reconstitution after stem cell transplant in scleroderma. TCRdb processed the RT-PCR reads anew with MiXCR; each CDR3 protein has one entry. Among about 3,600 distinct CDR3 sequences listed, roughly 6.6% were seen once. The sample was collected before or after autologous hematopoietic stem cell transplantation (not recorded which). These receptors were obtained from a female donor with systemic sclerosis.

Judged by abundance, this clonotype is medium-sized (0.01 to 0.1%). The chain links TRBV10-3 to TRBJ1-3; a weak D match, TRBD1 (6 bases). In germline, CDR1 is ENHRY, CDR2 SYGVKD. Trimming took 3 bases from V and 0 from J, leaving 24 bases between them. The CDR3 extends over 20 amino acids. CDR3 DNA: TGTGCCATCAGTGATCCAAACCAGGGGCTTGCCGGACACTCTGGAAACACCATATATTTT. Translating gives CAISDPNQGLAGHSGNTIYF.

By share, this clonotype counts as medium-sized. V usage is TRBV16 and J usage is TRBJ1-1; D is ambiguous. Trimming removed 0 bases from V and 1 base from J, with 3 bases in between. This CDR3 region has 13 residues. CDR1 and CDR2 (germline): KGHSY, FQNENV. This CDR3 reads CASSQSGNTEAFF. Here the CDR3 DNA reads TGTGCCAGCAGCCAATCAGGGAACACTGAAGCTTTCTTT.

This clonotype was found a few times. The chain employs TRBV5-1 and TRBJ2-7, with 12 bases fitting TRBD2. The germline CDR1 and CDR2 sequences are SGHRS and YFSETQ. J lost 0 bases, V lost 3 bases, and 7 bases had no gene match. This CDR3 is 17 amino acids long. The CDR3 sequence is CASSSGLAGLFSYEQYF. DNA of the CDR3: TGCGCCAGCAGCTCTGGACTAGCGGGACTGTTCTCCTACGAGCAGTACTTC.

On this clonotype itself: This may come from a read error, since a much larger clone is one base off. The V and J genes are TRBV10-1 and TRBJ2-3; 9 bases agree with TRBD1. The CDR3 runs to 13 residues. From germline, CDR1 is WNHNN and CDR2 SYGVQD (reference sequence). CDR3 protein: CAGSRDRADTQYF. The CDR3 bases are TGCGCCGGCAGCCGGGACAGGGCAGATACGCAGTATTTT.

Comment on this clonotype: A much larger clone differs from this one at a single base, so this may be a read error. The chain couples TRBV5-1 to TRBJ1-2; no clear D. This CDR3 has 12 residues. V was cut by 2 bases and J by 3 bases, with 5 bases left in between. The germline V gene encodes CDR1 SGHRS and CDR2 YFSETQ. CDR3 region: CASSFEDYGYTF. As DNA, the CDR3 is TGCGCCAGCAGCTTTGAAGACTATGGCTACACCTTC.

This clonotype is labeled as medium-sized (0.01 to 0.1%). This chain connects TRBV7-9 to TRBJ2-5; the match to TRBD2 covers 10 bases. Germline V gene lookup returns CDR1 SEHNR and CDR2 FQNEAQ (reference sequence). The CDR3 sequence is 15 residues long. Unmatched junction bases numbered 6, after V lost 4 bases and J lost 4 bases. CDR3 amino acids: CASSSAGGPLETQYF. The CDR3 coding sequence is TGTGCCAGCAGCTCAGCGGGAGGGCCCTTAGAGACCCAGTACTTC.

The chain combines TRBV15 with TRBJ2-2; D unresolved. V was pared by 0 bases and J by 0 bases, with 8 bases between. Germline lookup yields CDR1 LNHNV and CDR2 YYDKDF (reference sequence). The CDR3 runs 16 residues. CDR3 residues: CATSRDLRANTGELFF. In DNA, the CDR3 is TGTGCCACCAGCAGAGATCTACGAGCGAACACCGGGGAGCTGTTTTTT.

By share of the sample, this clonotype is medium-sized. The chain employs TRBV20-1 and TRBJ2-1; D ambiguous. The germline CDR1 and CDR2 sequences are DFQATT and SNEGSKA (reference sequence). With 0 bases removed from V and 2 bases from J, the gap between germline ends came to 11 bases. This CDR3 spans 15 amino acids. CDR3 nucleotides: TGCAGTGCTAGAGATCGTAGGGTAGCCTACAATGAGCAGTTCTTC. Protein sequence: CSARDRRVAYNEQFF.

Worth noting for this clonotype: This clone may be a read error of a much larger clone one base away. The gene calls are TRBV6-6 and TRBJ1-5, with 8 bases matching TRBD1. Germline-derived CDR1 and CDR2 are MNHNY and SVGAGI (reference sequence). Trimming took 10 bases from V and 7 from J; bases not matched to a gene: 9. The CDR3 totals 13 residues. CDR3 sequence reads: CANTDRERQPQHF. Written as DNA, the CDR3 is TGTGCCAACACGGACAGGGAGCGGCAGCCCCAGCATTTT.

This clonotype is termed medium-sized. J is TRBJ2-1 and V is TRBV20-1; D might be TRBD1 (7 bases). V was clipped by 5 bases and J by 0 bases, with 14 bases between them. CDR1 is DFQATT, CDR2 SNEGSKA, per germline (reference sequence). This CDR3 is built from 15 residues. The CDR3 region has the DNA TGCAGTGCTGGAGGGGGCTCGAGCTCCTACAATGAGCAGTTCTTC. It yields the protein CSAGGGSSSYNEQFF.

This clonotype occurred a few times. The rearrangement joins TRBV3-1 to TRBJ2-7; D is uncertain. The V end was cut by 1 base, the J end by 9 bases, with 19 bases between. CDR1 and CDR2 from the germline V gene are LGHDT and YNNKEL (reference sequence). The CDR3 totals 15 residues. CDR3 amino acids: CASSQGEGGWVVQYF. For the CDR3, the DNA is TGTGCCAGCAGCCAAGGGGAAGGCGGATGGGTTGTGCAGTACTTC.

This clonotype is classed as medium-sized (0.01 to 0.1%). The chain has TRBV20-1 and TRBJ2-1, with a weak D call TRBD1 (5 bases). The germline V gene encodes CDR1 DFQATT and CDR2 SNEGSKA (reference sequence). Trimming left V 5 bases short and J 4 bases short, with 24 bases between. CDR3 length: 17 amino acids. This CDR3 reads CSAPIRVFRPAYNEQFF. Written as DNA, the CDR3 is TGCAGTGCTCCAATCAGGGTATTCCGCCCCGCATACAATGAGCAGTTCTTC.